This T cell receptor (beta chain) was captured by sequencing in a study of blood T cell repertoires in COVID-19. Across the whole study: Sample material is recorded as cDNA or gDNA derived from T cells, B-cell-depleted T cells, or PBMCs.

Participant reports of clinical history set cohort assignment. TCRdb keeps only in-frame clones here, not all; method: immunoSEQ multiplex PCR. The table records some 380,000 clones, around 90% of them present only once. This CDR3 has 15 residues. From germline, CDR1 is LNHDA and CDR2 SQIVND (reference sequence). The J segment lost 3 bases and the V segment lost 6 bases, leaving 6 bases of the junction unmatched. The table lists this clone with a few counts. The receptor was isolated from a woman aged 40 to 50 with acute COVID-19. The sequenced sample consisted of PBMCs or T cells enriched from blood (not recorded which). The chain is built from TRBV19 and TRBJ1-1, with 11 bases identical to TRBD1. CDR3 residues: CASSHKGQGDTEAFF. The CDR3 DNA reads TGTGCCAGTAGCCATAAGGGACAGGGGGACACTGAAGCTTTCTTT. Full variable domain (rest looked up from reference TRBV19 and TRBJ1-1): DGGITQSPKYLFRKEGQNVTLSCEQNLNHDAMYWYRQDPGQGLRLIYYSQIVNDFQKGDIAEGYSVSREKKESFPLTVTSAQKNPTAFYLCASSHKGQGDTEAFFGQGTRLTVV.